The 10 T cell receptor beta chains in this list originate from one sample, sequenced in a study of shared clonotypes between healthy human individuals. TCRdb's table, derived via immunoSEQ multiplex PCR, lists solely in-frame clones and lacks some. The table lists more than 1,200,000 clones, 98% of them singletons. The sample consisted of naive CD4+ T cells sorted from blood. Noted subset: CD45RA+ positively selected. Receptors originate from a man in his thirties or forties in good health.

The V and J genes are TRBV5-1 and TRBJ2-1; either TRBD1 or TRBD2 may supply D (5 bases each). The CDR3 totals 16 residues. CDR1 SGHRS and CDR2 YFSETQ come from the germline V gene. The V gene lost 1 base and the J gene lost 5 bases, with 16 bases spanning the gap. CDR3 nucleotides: TGCGCCAGCAGCTTGAGGGAGATAAGAGGGGACAATGAGCAGTTCTTC. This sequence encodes CASSLREIRGDNEQFF.

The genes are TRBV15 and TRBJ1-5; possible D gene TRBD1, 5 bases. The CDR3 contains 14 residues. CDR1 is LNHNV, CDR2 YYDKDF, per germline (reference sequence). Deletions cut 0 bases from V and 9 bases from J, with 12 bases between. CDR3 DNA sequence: TGTGCCACCAGCAGAGATGGGGGGTTAGGGCCCCAGCATTTT. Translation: CATSRDGGLGPQHF.

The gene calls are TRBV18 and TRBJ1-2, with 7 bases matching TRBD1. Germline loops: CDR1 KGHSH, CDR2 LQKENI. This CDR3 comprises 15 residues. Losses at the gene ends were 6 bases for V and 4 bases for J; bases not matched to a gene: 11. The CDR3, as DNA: TGTGCCAGCTCCCCTACAACAGGGGACTCCTATGGCTACACCTTC. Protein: CASSPTTGDSYGYTF.

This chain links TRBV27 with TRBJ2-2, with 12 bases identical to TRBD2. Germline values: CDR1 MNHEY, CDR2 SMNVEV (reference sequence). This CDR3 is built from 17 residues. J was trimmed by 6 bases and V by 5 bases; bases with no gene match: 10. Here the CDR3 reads CASSRLELAGGPGELFF. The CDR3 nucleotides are TGTGCCAGCAGTCGCCTGGAACTAGCGGGAGGTCCCGGGGAGCTGTTTTTT.

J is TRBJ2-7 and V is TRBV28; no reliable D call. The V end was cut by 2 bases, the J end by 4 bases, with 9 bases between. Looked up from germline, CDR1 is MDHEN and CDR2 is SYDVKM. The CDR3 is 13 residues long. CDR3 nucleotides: TGTGCCAGCAGTTTAGCGGCGGCGTACGAGCAGTACTTC. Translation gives CASSLAAAYEQYF.

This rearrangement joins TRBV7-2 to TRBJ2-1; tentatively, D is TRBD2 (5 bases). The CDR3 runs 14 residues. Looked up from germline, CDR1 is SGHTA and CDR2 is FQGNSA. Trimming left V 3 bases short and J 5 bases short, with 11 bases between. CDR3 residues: CASSFQPGNNEQFF. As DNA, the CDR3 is TGTGCCAGCAGCTTTCAGCCCGGGAACAATGAGCAGTTCTTC.

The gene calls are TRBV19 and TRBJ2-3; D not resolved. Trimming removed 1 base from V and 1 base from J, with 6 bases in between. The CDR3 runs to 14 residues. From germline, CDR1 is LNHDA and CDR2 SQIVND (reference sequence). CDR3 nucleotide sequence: TGTGCCAGTAGTATAGGTCCTGGCACAGATACGCAGTATTTT. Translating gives CASSIGPGTDTQYF.

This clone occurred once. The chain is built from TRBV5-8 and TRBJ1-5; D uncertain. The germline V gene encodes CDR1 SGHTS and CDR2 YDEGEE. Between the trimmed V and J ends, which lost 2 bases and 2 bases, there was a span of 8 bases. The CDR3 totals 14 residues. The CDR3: CASSFRSGNQPQHF. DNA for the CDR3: TGTGCCAGCAGCTTTCGGAGTGGCAATCAGCCCCAGCATTTT. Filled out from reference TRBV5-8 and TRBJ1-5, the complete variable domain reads EAGVTQSPTHLIKTRGQQATLRCSPISGHTSVYWYQQALGLGLQFLLWYDEGEERNRGNFPPRFSGRQFPNYSSELNVNALELEDSALYLCASSFRSGNQPQHFGDGTRLSIL.

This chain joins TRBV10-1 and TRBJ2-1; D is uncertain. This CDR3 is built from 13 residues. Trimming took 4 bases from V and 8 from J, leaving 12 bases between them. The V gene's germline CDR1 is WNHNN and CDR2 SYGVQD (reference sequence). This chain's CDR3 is CASSVRFSDEQFF. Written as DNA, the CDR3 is TGCGCCAGCAGTGTAAGGTTTTCCGATGAGCAGTTCTTC.

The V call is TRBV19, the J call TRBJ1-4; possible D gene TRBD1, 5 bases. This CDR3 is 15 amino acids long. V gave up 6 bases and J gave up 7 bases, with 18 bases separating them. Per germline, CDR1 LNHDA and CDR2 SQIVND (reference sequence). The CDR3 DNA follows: TGTGCCAGTAGCGGGTTCGGGACTCTGGGTGAAAAACTGTTTTTT. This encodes CASSGFGTLGEKLFF. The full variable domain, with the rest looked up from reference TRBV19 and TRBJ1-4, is DGGITQSPKYLFRKEGQNVTLSCEQNLNHDAMYWYRQDPGQGLRLIYYSQIVNDFQKGDIAEGYSVSREKKESFPLTVTSAQKNPTAFYLCASSGFGTLGEKLFFGSGTQLSVL.